This TCR beta chain was retrieved from a study of OX40 agonist ivuxolimab in advanced cancers. Looking at the study overall: Patients were roughly 87% male with ages roughly 20 to 85, mean about 65. General observations from the study: Low clonal expansion, among the lowest seen, marked partial responders at 0.1-3.0 mg/kg. Relative to CD4+, CD8+ T cells held more expanded clones on average.

Repertoires were generated with immunoSEQ multiplex PCR, while TCRdb's copy carries only in-frame clones and drops some. The sample lists over 75,000 clones; around 90% were seen once. Of note for this clone: Its cognate antigen is unknown.

V was trimmed by 2 bases and J by 0 bases, leaving 8 bases between them. CDR1 is MGHDK, CDR2 SYGVNS, per germline. This CDR3 has 14 residues. The clonotype was recovered from an adult with an advanced solid tumor such as melanoma, head and neck, liver or kidney cancer. V and J are TRBV25-1 and TRBJ2-7; D gene uncertain. The sequenced sample was CD4+ or CD8+ T cells sorted from blood, obtained in a trial of the OX40 agonist ivuxolimab. CDR3 nucleotide sequence: TGTGCCAGCAGTGAAGTCCGGAGCTCCTACGAGCAGTACTTC. Translating it yields CASSEVRSSYEQYF.